The subject of this entry is one T cell receptor (beta chain). The read stops 3 residues short of the end of the CDR3; the missing end is completed from the germline J gene. Produced via immunoSEQ multiplex PCR; TCRdb's table is partial and in-frame only. Here the sample table reports some 31,000 clones. The source of the sample is a study of T cells in women clearing cervical HPV infection. The CDR3 is 12 amino acids. V lost 4 bases and J 6 bases, leaving 10 bases between the germline ends. CDR1 is DFQATT and CDR2 is SNEGSKA in the germline V gene (reference sequence). The TCR sequence derives from a woman aged 18 to 75 with a cervical HPV16 infection that either progressed to CIN3+ or cleared (not recorded which). V is TRBV20-1 and J is TRBJ1-5; tentative D call: TRBD1 (6 bases). The sequencing input was blood buffy coat. CDR3 bases read: TGCAGTGCTACAGGGGTTACTCAGCCC. Its translation: CSATGVTQP. The CDR3 in full is CSATGVTQPQHF.